These T cell receptor beta chains were read from a single sample in a study of regulatory T cells. Assay: immunoSEQ multiplex PCR; the TCRdb copy retains only in-frame clones and omits some. The sample holds tens of thousands of clones, about nine tenths seen once. Sequences were obtained from conventional CD4+ T cells sorted from blood. Source of these receptors: a person aged 18 to 30 with CD3G deficiency. CDR3s include the opening cysteine and the closing phenylalanine or tryptophan. The order of the fields is CDR3 protein, CDR3 length, V gene, clone size. Clone size is not always given. Where it is, it says once, few, many or a class for expanded clones.

CDR3aa: CAISNLGTEAFF; len: 12; v_gene: TRBV10-3; abundance: NA
CDR3aa: CASSRTVGGYNEQFF; len: 15; v_gene: TRBV27; abundance: NA
CDR3aa: CASRDTYYGYTF; len: 12; v_gene: TRBV6-1; abundance: NA
CDR3aa: CASSEAGTGKYEQYF; len: 15; v_gene: TRBV6-1; abundance: NA
CDR3aa: CASSLGDRGSGETQYF; len: 16; v_gene: TRBV28; abundance: NA
CDR3aa: CASSQPAPGVNYEQYF; len: 16; v_gene: TRBV7-2; abundance: NA
CDR3aa: CAWSDQGEQYF; len: 11; v_gene: TRBV30; abundance: NA
CDR3aa: CASSPGGRDTQYF; len: 13; v_gene: TRBV28; abundance: NA
CDR3aa: CASSPFGYRGIQYF; len: 14; v_gene: TRBV28; abundance: NA
CDR3aa: CASSLDADTQYF; len: 12; v_gene: TRBV11-3; abundance: NA
CDR3aa: CASSTSWGTEAFF; len: 13; v_gene: TRBV6-6; abundance: once
CDR3aa: CASSPPARGPGANVLTF; len: 17; v_gene: TRBV18; abundance: NA
CDR3aa: CASSTVGETGANVLTF; len: 16; v_gene: TRBV19; abundance: NA
CDR3aa: CASSLRTTTGANVLTF; len: 16; v_gene: TRBV7-9; abundance: NA
CDR3aa: CASSPQLMNTEAFF; len: 14; v_gene: TRBV5-1; abundance: NA
CDR3aa: CASSPRGPTEAFF; len: 13; v_gene: TRBV18; abundance: NA